The entry that follows covers one T cell receptor beta chain sequence. The sample belongs to a study of cytomegalovirus exposure and HLA in healthy donors. This CDR3 is 16 amino acids long. Germline V gives CDR1 MNHEY, CDR2 SMNVEV (reference sequence). J was trimmed by 2 bases and V by 6 bases; bases with no gene match: 9. It was with 60 Vbeta and 13 Jbeta primers that the PCR ran. Data came from immunoSEQ multiplex PCR; TCRdb stores just in-frame clones and leaves some out. The repertoire holds tens of thousands of clones, with 82% as singletons. Sequencing used PBMCs. The clonotype was recovered from a woman in her late teens or twenties in good health and CMV-seropositive. V usage is TRBV27 and J usage is TRBJ2-1, with TRBD1 matching over 8 bases. In DNA form, the CDR3 reads TGTGCCAGCAGCTCACCGGACAGGGATGCCTACAATGAGCAGTTCTTC. Translation: CASSSPDRDAYNEQFF.